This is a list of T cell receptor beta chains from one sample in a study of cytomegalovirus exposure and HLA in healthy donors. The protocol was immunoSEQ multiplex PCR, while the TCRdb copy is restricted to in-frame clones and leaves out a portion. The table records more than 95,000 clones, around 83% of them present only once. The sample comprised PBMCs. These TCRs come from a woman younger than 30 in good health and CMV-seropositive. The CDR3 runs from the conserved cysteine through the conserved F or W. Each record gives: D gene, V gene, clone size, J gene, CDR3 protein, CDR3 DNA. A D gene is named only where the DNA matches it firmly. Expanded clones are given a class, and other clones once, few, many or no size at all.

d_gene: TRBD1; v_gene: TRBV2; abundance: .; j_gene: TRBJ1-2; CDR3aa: CASMGTGLHLYGYTF; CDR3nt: TGTGCCAGCATGGGGACAGGCCTGCACCTCTATGGCTACACCTTC
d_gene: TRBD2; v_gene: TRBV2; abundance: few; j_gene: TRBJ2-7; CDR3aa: CASRGGTSGAGEQYF; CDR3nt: TGTGCCAGCAGAGGTGGGACTAGCGGGGCCGGGGAGCAGTACTTC
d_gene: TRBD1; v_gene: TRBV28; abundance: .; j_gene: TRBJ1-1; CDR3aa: CASSPPGTGAEAFF; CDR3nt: TGTGCCAGCAGTCCTCCCGGGACAGGAGCAGAAGCTTTCTTT
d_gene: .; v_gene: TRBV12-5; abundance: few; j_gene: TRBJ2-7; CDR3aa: CASGLDRLYEQYF; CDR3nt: TGTGCTAGTGGTTTGGACAGGCTCTACGAGCAGTACTTC
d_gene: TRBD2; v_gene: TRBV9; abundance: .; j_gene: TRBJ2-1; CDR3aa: CASSVATSGRAGNEQFF; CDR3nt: TGTGCCAGCAGCGTAGCTACTAGCGGGAGGGCCGGCAATGAGCAGTTCTTC
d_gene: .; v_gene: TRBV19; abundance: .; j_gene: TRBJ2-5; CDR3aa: CASSAAGVSQETQYF; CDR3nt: TGTGCCAGTAGTGCGGCAGGGGTTTCACAAGAGACCCAGTACTTC
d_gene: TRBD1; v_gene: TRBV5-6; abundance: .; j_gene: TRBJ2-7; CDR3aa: CASSYTGQYYEQYF; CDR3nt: TGTGCCAGCAGCTACACGGGACAGTACTACGAGCAGTACTTC
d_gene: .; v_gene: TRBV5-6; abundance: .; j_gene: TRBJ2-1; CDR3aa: CASTPVTDNEQFF; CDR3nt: TGTGCCAGCACCCCCGTTACGGACAATGAGCAGTTCTTC
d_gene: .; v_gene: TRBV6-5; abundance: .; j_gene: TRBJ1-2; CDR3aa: CASGPDGDDGYTF; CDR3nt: TGTGCCAGCGGGCCCGATGGCGACGATGGCTACACCTTC
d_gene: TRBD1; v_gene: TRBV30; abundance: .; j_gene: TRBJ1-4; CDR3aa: CAWRDPWGQTNEKLFF; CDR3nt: TGTGCCTGGAGGGACCCTTGGGGACAGACGAATGAAAAACTGTTTTTT
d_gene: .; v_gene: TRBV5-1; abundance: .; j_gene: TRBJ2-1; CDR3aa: CASSLSGSSYNEQFF; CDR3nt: TGCGCCAGCAGCTTGTCTGGGAGCTCCTACAATGAGCAGTTCTTC
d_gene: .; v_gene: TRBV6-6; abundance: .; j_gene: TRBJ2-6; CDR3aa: CASRSLGGANVLTF; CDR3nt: TGTGCCAGCAGATCCCTAGGTGGGGCCAACGTCCTGACTTTC
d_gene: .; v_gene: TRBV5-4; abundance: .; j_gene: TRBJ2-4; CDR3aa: CASSLDGAKNIQYF; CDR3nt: TGTGCCAGCAGCTTGGACGGGGCCAAAAACATTCAGTACTTC
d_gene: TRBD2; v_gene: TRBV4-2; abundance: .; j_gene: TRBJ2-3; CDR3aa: CASSQASGVITDTQYF; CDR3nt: TGTGCCAGCAGCCAAGCAAGCGGGGTAATCACAGATACGCAGTATTTT
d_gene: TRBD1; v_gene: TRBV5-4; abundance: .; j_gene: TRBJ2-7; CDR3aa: CASSYGQGAYEQYF; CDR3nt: TGTGCCAGCAGCTATGGACAGGGGGCCTACGAGCAGTACTTC
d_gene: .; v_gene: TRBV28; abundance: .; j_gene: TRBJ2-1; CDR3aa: CASSLVGGNEQFF; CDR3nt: TGTGCCAGCAGTTTAGTGGGGGGCAATGAGCAGTTCTTC
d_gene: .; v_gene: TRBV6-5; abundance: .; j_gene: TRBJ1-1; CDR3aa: CASSWAALNTEAFF; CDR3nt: TGTGCCAGCAGTTGGGCAGCCCTGAACACTGAAGCTTTCTTT
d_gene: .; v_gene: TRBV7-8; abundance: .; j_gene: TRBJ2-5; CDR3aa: CASSSTHFTRGQETQYF; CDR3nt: TGTGCCAGCAGCTCAACCCATTTCACTAGAGGCCAAGAGACCCAGTACTTC
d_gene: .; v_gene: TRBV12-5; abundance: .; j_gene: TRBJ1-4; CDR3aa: CASGGGSSTNEKLFF; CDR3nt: TGTGCTAGTGGCGGGGGGAGCTCGACTAATGAAAAACTGTTTTTT
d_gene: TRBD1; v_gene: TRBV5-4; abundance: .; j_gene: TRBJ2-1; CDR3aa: CASRRGQSYNEQFF; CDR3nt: TGTGCCAGCCGCCGGGGACAGTCCTACAATGAGCAGTTCTTC
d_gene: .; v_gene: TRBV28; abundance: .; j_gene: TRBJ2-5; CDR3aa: CASSPRVRQGGGEETQYF; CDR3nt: TGTGCCAGCAGTCCAAGGGTCAGACAGGGTGGAGGGGAAGAGACCCAGTACTTC
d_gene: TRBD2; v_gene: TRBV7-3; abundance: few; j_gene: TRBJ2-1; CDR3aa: CASSLGAGGSYNEQFF; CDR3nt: TGTGCCAGCAGCTTGGGAGCGGGAGGCTCCTACAATGAGCAGTTCTTC
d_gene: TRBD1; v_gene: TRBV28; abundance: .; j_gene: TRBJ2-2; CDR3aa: CASRRNRGPTGELFF; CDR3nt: TGTGCCAGCAGACGGAACAGGGGGCCCACCGGGGAGCTGTTTTTT
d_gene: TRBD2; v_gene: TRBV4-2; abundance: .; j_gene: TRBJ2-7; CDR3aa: CASSQLSSGRLTYEQYF; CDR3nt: TGTGCCAGCAGCCAACTCTCTAGCGGGAGGTTAACCTACGAGCAGTACTTC
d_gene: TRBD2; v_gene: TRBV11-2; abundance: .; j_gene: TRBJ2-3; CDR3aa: CASSLGVAGRNTDTQYF; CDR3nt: TGTGCCAGCAGCTTAGGGGTAGCGGGGAGGAACACAGATACGCAGTATTTT
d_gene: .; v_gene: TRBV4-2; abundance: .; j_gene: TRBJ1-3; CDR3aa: CASSQALSQGNTIYF; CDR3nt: TGTGCCAGCAGCCAAGCCCTCTCCCAGGGAAACACCATATATTTT
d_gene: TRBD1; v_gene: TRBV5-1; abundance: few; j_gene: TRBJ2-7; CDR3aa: CASSLASTGSYEQYF; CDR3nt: TGCGCCAGCAGCTTGGCCTCGACAGGGTCCTACGAGCAGTACTTC
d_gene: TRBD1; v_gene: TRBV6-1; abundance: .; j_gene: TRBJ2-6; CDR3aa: CASRKTGVGANVLTF; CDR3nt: TGTGCCAGCAGAAAGACAGGGGTTGGGGCCAACGTCCTGACTTTC
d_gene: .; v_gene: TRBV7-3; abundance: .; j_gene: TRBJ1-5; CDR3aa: CASRTGRDSNQPQHF; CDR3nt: TGTGCCAGCAGAACTGGGCGGGATAGCAATCAGCCCCAGCATTTT
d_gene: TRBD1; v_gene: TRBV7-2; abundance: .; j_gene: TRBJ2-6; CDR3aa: CASSSDRTGISGANVLTF; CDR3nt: TGTGCCAGCAGCTCCGACCGGACAGGGATCTCTGGGGCCAACGTCCTGACTTTC
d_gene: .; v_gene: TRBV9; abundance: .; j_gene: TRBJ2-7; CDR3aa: CASSPLLTASYEQYF; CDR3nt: TGTGCCAGCAGCCCCCTCCTAACCGCCTCCTACGAGCAGTACTTC
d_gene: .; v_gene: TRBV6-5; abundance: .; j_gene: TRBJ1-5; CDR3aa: CASRPDLGSHQPQHF; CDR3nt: TGTGCCAGCAGGCCCGACTTGGGTTCCCATCAGCCCCAGCATTTT
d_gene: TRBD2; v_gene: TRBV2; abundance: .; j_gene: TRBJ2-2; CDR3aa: CASSWTSGKTTGELFF; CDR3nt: TGTGCCAGCAGCTGGACTAGCGGGAAGACGACCGGGGAGCTGTTTTTT